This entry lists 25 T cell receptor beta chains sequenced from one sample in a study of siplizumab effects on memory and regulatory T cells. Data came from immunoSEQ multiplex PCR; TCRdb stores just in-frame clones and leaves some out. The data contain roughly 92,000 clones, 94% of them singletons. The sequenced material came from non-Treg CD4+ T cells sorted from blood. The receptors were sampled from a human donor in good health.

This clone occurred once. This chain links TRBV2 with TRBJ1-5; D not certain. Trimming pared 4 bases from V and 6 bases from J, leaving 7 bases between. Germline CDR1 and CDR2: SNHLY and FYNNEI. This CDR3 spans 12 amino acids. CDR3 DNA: TGTGCCAGCAGTGGGTGGAGTCAGCCCCAGCATTTT. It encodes CASSGWSQPQHF.

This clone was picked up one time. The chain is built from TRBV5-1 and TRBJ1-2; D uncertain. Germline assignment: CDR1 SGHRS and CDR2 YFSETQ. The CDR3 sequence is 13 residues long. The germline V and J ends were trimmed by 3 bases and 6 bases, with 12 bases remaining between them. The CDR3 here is CASSSLSHHGYTF. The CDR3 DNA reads TGCGCCAGCAGCTCCCTGAGCCACCATGGCTACACCTTC.

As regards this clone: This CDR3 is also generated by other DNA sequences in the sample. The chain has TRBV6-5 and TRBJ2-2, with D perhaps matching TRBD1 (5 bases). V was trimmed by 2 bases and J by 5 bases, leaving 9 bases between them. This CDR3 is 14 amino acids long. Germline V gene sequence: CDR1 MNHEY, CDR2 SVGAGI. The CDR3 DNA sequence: TGTGCCAGCAGTTACAGGGGATTAACCGGGGAGCTGTTTTTT. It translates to CASSYRGLTGELFF.

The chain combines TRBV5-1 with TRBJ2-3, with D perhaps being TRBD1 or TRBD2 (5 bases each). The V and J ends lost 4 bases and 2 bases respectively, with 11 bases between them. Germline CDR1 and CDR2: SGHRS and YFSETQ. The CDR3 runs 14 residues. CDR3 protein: CASSPGPDTDTQYF. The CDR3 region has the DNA TGCGCCAGCAGCCCGGGACCCGACACAGATACGCAGTATTTT.

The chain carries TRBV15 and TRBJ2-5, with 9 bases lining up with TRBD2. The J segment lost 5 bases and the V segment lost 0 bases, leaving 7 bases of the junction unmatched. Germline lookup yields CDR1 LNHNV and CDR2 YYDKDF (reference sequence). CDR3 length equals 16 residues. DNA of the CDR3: TGTGCCACCAGCAGAGATCCGGGAAGCGGGGGGGAGACCCAGTACTTC. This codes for CATSRDPGSGGETQYF.

CDR3 nucleotide sequence: TGTGCCAGCAGCTTAGCCCTGGGAAGGGGAAACACCATATATTTT. It codes for CASSLALGRGNTIYF. The chain carries TRBV7-2 and TRBJ1-3; D is uncertain. Germline V gene data show CDR1 as SGHTA and CDR2 as FQGNSA. CDR3 length: 15 residues. Trimming pared 0 bases from V and 4 bases from J, leaving 10 bases between. Together with reference TRBV7-2 and TRBJ1-3, the CDR3 gives the full variable domain: GAGVSQSPSNKVTEKGKDVELRCDPISGHTALYWYRQSLGQGLEFLIYFQGNSAPDKSGLPSDRFSAERTGGSVSTLTIQRTQQEDSAVYLCASSLALGRGNTIYFGEGSWLTVV.

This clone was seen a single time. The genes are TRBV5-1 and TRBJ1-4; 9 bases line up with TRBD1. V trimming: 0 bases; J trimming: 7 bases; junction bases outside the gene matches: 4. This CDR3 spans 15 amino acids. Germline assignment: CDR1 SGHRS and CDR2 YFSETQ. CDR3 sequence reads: CASSLAGTGFEKLFF. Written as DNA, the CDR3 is TGCGCCAGCAGCTTGGCCGGGACAGGGTTTGAAAAACTGTTTTTT.

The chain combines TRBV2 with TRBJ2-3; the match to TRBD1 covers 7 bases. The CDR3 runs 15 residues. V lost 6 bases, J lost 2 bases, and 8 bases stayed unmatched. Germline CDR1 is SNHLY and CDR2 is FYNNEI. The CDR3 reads CASSRQGQYTDTQYF. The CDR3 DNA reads TGTGCCAGCAGCCGACAGGGTCAATACACAGATACGCAGTATTTT.

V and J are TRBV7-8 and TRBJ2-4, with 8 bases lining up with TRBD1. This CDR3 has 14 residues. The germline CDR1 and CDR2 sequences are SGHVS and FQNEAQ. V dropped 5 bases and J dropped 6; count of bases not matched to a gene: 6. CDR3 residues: CASSPWTGTNIQYF. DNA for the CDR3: TGTGCCAGCAGCCCTTGGACAGGGACAAACATTCAGTACTTC.

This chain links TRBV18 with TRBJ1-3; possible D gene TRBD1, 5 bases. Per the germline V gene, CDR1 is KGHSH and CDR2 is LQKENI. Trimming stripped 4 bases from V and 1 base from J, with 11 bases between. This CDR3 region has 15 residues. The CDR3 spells CASSQPQGSGNTIYF. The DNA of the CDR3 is TGTGCCAGCTCACAGCCTCAGGGATCTGGAAACACCATATATTTT.

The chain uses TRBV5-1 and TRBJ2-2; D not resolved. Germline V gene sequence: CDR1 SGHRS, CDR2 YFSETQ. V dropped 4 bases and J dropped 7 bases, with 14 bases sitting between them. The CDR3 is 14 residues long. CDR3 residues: CASSPNMVGGELFF. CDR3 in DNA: TGCGCCAGCAGCCCTAACATGGTGGGCGGGGAGCTGTTTTTT.

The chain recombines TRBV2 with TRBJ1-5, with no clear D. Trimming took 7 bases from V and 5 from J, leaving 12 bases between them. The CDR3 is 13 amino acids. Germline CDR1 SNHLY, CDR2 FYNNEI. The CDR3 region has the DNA TGTGCCAGCACCCAAGGGAGGGATCAGCCCCAGCATTTT. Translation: CASTQGRDQPQHF.

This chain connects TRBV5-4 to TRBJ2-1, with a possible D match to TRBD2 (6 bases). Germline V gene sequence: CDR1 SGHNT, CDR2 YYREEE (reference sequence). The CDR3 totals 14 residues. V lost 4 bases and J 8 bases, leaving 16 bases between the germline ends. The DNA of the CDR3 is TGTGCCAGCAGCACCCGGGACTTTGACGATGAGCAGTTCTTC. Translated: CASSTRDFDDEQFF.

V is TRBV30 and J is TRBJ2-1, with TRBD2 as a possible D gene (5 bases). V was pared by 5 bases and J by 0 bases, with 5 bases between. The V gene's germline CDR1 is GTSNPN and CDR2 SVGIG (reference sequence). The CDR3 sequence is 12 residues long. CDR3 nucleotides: TGTGCCTGGGGGAGCTCCTACAATGAGCAGTTCTTC. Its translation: CAWGSSYNEQFF.

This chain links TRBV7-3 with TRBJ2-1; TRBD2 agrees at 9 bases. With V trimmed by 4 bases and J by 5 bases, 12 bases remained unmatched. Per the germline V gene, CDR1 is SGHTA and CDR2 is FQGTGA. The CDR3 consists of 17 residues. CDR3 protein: CASSSNGAGGPHNEQFF. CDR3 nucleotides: TGTGCCAGCAGCTCAAATGGGGCGGGAGGGCCCCACAATGAGCAGTTCTTC.

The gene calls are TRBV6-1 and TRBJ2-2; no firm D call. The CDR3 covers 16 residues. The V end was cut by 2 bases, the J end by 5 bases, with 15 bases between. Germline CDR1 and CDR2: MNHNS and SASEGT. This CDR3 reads CASSERAERITGELFF. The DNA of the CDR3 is TGTGCCAGCAGTGAACGGGCGGAGAGGATAACCGGGGAGCTGTTTTTT.

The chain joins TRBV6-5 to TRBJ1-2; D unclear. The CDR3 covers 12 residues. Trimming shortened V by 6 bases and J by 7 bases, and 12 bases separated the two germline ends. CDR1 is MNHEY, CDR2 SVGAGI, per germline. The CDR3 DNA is TGTGCCAGCAGGGAAAGAGACCGTGGCTACACCTTC. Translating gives CASRERDRGYTF.

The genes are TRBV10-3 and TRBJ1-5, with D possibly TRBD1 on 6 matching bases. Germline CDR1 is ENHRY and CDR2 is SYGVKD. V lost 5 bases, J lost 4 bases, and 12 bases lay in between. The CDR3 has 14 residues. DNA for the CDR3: TGTGCCATCAGTTCCGAGAGGGGGAATCAGCCCCAGCATTTT. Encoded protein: CAISSERGNQPQHF.

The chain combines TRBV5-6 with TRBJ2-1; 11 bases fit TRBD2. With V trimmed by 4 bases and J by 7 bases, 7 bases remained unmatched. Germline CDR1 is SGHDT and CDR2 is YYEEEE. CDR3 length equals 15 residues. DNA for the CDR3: TGTGCCAGCAGCCGGGGGACTAGCGGTAGAAATGAGCAGTTCTTC. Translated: CASSRGTSGRNEQFF.

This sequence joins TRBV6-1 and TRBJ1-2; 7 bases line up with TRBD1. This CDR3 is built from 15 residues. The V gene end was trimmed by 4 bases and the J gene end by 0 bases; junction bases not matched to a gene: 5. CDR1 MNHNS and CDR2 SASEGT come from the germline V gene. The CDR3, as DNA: TGTGCCAGCAGTGTGAGACAGGGAGCTAACTATGGCTACACCTTC. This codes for CASSVRQGANYGYTF.

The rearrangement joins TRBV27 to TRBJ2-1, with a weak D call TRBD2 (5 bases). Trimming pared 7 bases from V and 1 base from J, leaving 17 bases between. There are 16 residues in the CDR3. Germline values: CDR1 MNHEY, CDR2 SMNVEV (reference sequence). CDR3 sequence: CASKSHGIGSYNEQFF. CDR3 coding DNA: TGTGCCAGCAAGTCTCACGGGATTGGTTCCTACAATGAGCAGTTCTTC.

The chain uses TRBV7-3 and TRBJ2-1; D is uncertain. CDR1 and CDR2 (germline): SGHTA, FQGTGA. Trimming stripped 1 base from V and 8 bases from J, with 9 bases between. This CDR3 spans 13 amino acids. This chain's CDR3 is CASSLSKSHEQFF. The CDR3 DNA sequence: TGTGCCAGCAGCTTAAGCAAGTCCCATGAGCAGTTCTTC.

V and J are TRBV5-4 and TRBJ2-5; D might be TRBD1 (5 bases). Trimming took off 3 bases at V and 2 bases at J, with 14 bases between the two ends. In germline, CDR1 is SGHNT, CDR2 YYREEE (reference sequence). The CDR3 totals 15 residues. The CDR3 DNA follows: TGTGCCAGCAGCTCAAGGATGACAGCTCAAGAGACCCAGTACTTC. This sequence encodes CASSSRMTAQETQYF.

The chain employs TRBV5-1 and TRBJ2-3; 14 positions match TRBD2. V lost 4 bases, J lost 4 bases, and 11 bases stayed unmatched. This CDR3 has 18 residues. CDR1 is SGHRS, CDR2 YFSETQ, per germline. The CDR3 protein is CASSAAPLTSGGADTQYF. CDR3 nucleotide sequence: TGCGCCAGCAGCGCGGCCCCTTTGACTAGCGGGGGGGCAGATACGCAGTATTTT.

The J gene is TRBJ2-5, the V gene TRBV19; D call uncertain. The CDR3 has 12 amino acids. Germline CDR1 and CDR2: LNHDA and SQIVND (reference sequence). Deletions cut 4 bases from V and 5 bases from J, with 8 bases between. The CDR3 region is CASSNLAETQYF. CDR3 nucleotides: TGTGCCAGTAGTAATCTCGCTGAGACCCAGTACTTC. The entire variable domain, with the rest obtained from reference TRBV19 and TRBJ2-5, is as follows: DGGITQSPKYLFRKEGQNVTLSCEQNLNHDAMYWYRQDPGQGLRLIYYSQIVNDFQKGDIAEGYSVSREKKESFPLTVTSAQKNPTAFYLCASSNLAETQYFGPGTRLLVL.